The T cell receptor beta chain under discussion was sequenced for a study of blood T cell repertoires in COVID-19. J gave up 8 bases and V 3 bases, and 3 bases lay outside the gene matches. This CDR3 contains 14 residues. Germline V gene data show CDR1 as MDHEN and CDR2 as SYDVKM. Only in-frame clones appear in the TCRdb table, and some are missing; sequencing was by immunoSEQ multiplex PCR. The profile shows hundreds of thousands of clones, 85% to 90% of them singletons. Sequences were obtained from peripheral blood. The chain has TRBV28 and TRBJ1-4; 10 bases agree with TRBD1. This TCR was recovered from a human donor in a cohort sampled during active COVID-19. DNA of the CDR3: TGTGCCAGCAGTTTGGACAGGGGGAGAGAAAAACTGTTTTTT. This gives the protein CASSLDRGREKLFF.